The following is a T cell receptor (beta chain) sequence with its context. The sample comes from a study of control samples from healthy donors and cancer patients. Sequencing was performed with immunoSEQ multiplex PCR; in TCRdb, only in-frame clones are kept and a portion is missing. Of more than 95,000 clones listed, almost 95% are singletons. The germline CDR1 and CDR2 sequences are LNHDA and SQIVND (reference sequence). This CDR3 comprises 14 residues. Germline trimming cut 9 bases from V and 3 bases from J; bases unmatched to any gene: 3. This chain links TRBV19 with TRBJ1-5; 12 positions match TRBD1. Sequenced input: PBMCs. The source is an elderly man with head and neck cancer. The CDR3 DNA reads TGTGCCAGCTGGGACAGGGGGCTCAATCAGCCCCAGCATTTT. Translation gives CASWDRGLNQPQHF.